This T cell receptor beta chain was identified in a study of CXCR3-negative and CXCR3-positive naive CD8 T cells. Study-wide results and limits: Memory CD8+ cells had much lower diversity, and both naive subsets had comparably high diversity.

The germline CDR1 and CDR2 sequences are SEHNR and FQNEAQ (reference sequence). This CDR3 has 13 amino acids. Details on this clonotype: The target antigen is unknown.

It was by 5' RACE with UMI labels that the TRB cDNA libraries were prepared. TCRdb reprocessed the 5' RACE reads and keeps a single row for each CDR3 protein, giving no DNA. Its clone listing holds tens of thousands of distinct CDR3 sequences. Triplicate approximately 300,000-cell sorts were made of each CD8+ T cell subset. The specimen was naive CXCR3- CD8+ T cells from blood. Indicated subset: CD45RO-CCR7+CD27+CD95- naive CD8+ T cells lacking CXCR3 (TNR3-). The J gene is TRBJ2-7, the V gene TRBV7-9; TCRdb's D call, TRBD1, is unchecked because there is no DNA. The source is a human donor in good health. Some clones in this sample may be carry-over from other donors' samples. CDR3 in amino acids: CASSPQDSYEQYF.